The rows below give T cell receptor beta chains drawn from one sample of a study of blood T cell repertoires in COVID-19. Profiling relied on immunoSEQ multiplex PCR, and the TCRdb table lists in-frame clones only, not all of them. The sample includes about 260,000 clones, approximately 90% seen only once; the top ten take around 3.6%. Sequencing input: peripheral blood. The source of these receptors is a man aged 18 to 35 with active or convalescent COVID-19. CDR3s include the opening cysteine and the closing phenylalanine or tryptophan. Each record gives: J gene, clone size, V gene, CDR3 length, D gene, CDR3 DNA, CDR3 protein. A D gene is named only where the DNA matches it firmly. Only some rows state a clone size, as once, few, many or a class for expanded clones.

>TRBJ1-3|.|TRBV19|15|.
TGTGCCAGTATTCGACAGCAGAGCTCTGGAAACACCATATATTTT
CASIRQQSSGNTIYF
>TRBJ2-7|.|TRBV9|15|.
TGTGCCAGCAGCGTAGCAGTGGGAGTAGCGAATCAGCAGTACTTC
CASSVAVGVANQQYF
>TRBJ1-5|.|TRBV4-1|15|.
TGCGCCAGCAGCCAAGTCGTTGGCGGAGGTCAGCCCCAGCATTTT
CASSQVVGGGQPQHF
>TRBJ2-2|.|TRBV20-1|16|TRBD2
TGCAGTGCTAGTCTGGCTAGCGGGAGGGGAAACGGGGAGCTGTTTTTT
CSASLASGRGNGELFF
>TRBJ1-6|.|TRBV5-5|13|.
TGTGCCAGCAGCCTTAACACCATTTCACCCCTCCACTTT
CASSLNTISPLHF
>TRBJ1-6|.|TRBV4-1|18|.
TGCGCCAGCAGCCGCAAAAAGAGAATAAGCTCCTATAATTCACCCCTCCACTTT
CASSRKKRISSYNSPLHF
>TRBJ2-7|.|TRBV7-2|15|.
TGTGCCAGCAGCTTAGCGCTAGCAGGGGCCAACGAGCAGTACTTC
CASSLALAGANEQYF
>TRBJ1-2|.|TRBV6-2/TRBV6-3|12|.
TGTGCCAGCAGTTACTCGAATCGGGGCTACACCTTC
CASSYSNRGYTF
>TRBJ2-4|.|TRBV2|16|.
TGTGCCAGCAGTGAAGCGGTGAGGGTAGGCAAAAACATTCAGTACTTC
CASSEAVRVGKNIQYF
>TRBJ2-5|.|TRBV27|15|.
TGTGCCAGCAGTTCAACCAACAGGGTCTTAGAGACCCAGTACTTC
CASSSTNRVLETQYF
>TRBJ2-7|.|TRBV29-1|12|.
TGCAGCGTCAGACAGGAAGCCCACGAGCAGTACTTC
CSVRQEAHEQYF
>TRBJ1-1|.|TRBV30|15|TRBD1
TGTGCCTGGGATTCCGGGACAGGGGGAAACACTGAAGCTTTCTTT
CAWDSGTGGNTEAFF
>TRBJ1-5|few|TRBV6-1|15|.
TGTGCCAGCAGTCCCCGGGACTCCCGGGGAGGGCCCCAGCATTTT
CASSPRDSRGGPQHF
>TRBJ1-2|.|TRBV27|17|TRBD1
TGTGCCAGCAGTACCCAACCGGGACAGGGGGCAAGGTATGGCTACACCTTC
CASSTQPGQGARYGYTF
>TRBJ1-5|.|TRBV7-8|18|.
TGTGCCAGCAGCTTATACCCCCCAGGGGCCGCGAGCAATCAGCCCCAGCATTTT
CASSLYPPGAASNQPQHF
>TRBJ2-5|once|TRBV7-9|15|.
TGTGCCAGCAGCGATATCAGGGCAGTGGGAGAGACCCAGTACTTC
CASSDIRAVGETQYF
>TRBJ2-3|.|TRBV29-1|13|TRBD2
TGCAGCGTCCTCCCCGGACTAGCGGCCCCCAAGTATTTT
CSVLPGLAAPKYF
>TRBJ2-7|.|TRBV7-2|12|.
TGTGCCAGCAACTTGCGGGCCTACGAGCAGTACTTC
CASNLRAYEQYF
>TRBJ2-7|.|TRBV7-2|15|.
TGTGCCAGCAGCTTATCGGCGGGGAGCTCCTACGAGCAGTACTTC
CASSLSAGSSYEQYF
>TRBJ1-1|.|TRBV2|14|.
TGTGCCAGAAAGTACAGAGCTATGAACACTGAAGCTTTCTTT
CARKYRAMNTEAFF
>TRBJ2-3|.|TRBV6-5|16|TRBD1
TGTGCCAGCAGTTACTCGACGACAGGGGCCACAGATACGCAGTATTTT
CASSYSTTGATDTQYF
>TRBJ1-1|.|TRBV30|12|.
TGTGCCTGGGGGGGCGGAGGCACTGAAGCTTTCTTT
CAWGGGGTEAFF
>TRBJ1-3|.|TRBV12-5|17|.
TGTGCTAGTGGTTTGGTAGTTGGCAGGGCTTCTGGAAACACCATATATTTT
CASGLVVGRASGNTIYF
>TRBJ2-7|.|TRBV6-2/TRBV6-3|13|TRBD1
TGTGCCAGCACCCCGACAGGGAACGGTGAGCAATACTTC
CASTPTGNGEQYF
>TRBJ2-7|.|TRBV6-5|15|TRBD2
TGTGCCAGCAGTCAGACGGGGGAGGGCTCCTACGAGCAGTACTTC
CASSQTGEGSYEQYF
>TRBJ1-1|.|TRBV13|13|TRBD1
TGTGCCAGCTCCACTGGGACAGGCTATGAAGCTTTCTTT
CASSTGTGYEAFF
>TRBJ1-1|.|TRBV3-1/TRBV3-2|13|.
TGTGCCAGCAGCCAAGTGGGGCAGACTGAAGCTTTCTTT
CASSQVGQTEAFF
>TRBJ1-1|.|TRBV7-9|19|TRBD1
TGTGCCAGCAGCTTAGCCCCTGGACAGGGGGGCACGGTGAACACTGAAGCTTTCTTT
CASSLAPGQGGTVNTEAFF
>TRBJ2-3|once|TRBV11-3|16|TRBD2
TGTGCCAGCAGCTACGGACTAGCGGTCAGCACAGATACGCAGTATTTT
CASSYGLAVSTDTQYF
>TRBJ1-2|.|TRBV3-1/TRBV3-2|14|TRBD1
TGTGCCAGCAGCCAAGGAACAGGGGGCTGGGGCTACACCTTC
CASSQGTGGWGYTF
>TRBJ2-1|.|TRBV12-5|17|TRBD2
TGTGCTAGTGGTTGGACCCCGGGTAGCGGGGTTTACAATGAGCAGTTCTTC
CASGWTPGSGVYNEQFF
>TRBJ1-2|once|TRBV27|13|TRBD1
TGTGCCAGCAGCACCGGGACAGGCTATGGCTACACCTTC
CASSTGTGYGYTF
>TRBJ1-2|.|TRBV5-6|14|TRBD1
TGTGCCAGCAGCTCGACAGGGGAAGACTATGGCTACACCTTC
CASSSTGEDYGYTF
>TRBJ2-7|once|TRBV19|14|.
TGTGCCAGTAGTGCGGGGGCAGAGGTTTACGAGCAGTACTTC
CASSAGAEVYEQYF
>TRBJ2-3|.|TRBV6-5|13|.
TGTGCCAGCAGTTCCACCAGGGCAGATACGCAGTATTTT
CASSSTRADTQYF
>TRBJ1-1|.|TRBV5-6|15|.
TGTGCCAGCAGCACCGGGGTGAGAATGAACACTGAAGCTTTCTTT
CASSTGVRMNTEAFF
>TRBJ2-7|few|TRBV3-1/TRBV3-2|13|TRBD2
TGTGCCAGCAGCCTTCCGGGGGGACGGGAGCAGTACTTC
CASSLPGGREQYF
>TRBJ1-2|.|TRBV28|13|TRBD1
TGTGCCAGCCAATTCCGGGACAGGTATGGCTACACCTTC
CASQFRDRYGYTF
>TRBJ2-3|.|TRBV5-1|14|.
TGCGCCAGCAGCGAGGAGGGTACCACAGATACGCAGTATTTT
CASSEEGTTDTQYF
>TRBJ2-1|.|TRBV4-1|16|TRBD2
TGCGCCAGCAGCCAAGATAGCCTAGCGGGGGGGTATGAGCAGTTCTTC
CASSQDSLAGGYEQFF
>TRBJ2-3|.|TRBV19|16|TRBD2
TGTGCCAGTAGTCTTATAGCGGGCCATAGCACAGATACGCAGTATTTT
CASSLIAGHSTDTQYF
>TRBJ2-1|once|TRBV7-2|12|.
TGTGCCAGCAGCCCCGTCACACATGAGCAGTTCTTC
CASSPVTHEQFF
>TRBJ2-1|.|TRBV5-8|17|TRBD2
TGTGCCAGCAGCTGGGGGAGCCTAGCGGAGCTTGGAAATGAGCAGTTCTTC
CASSWGSLAELGNEQFF
>TRBJ1-2|.|TRBV29-1|12|.
TGCAGCGGTCGACGGGGAGGGGAAGGCTACACCTTC
CSGRRGGEGYTF
>TRBJ1-3|.|TRBV28|14|TRBD1
TGTGCCAGCCTATCAGGGGGATCTGGAAACACCATATATTTT
CASLSGGSGNTIYF
>TRBJ2-1|.|TRBV9|15|TRBD2
TGTGCCAGCAGCGACGGACTAGCCTCCTACAATGAGCAGTTCTTC
CASSDGLASYNEQFF
>TRBJ2-2|.|TRBV25-1|17|.
TGTGCCAGCAGTGAATTGGGGGACTGGGAATTCTCCGGGGAGCTGTTTTTT
CASSELGDWEFSGELFF
>TRBJ2-7|.|TRBV6-5|13|.
TGTGCCAGCAGTTACTCGATGGGGCCCAAGCAGTACTTC
CASSYSMGPKQYF
>TRBJ2-7|.|TRBV7-2|14|.
TGTGCCAGCAGCTTAGTAGGTGCTAGTTACGAGCAGTACTTC
CASSLVGASYEQYF
>TRBJ1-1|.|TRBV10-3|14|.
TGTGCCATCAGTGTGGAAGGGGCCGCGACTGAAGCTTTCTTT
CAISVEGAATEAFF
>TRBJ2-7|.|TRBV6-5|15|TRBD2
TGTGCCAGCACCACTCTAGCGGGCCAAGGGTACGAGCAGTACTTC
CASTTLAGQGYEQYF
>TRBJ2-1|few|TRBV11-2|13|TRBD1
TGTGCCAGCAGCACAGGGGCCGACAATGAGCAGTTCTTC
CASSTGADNEQFF
>TRBJ2-3|.|TRBV19|12|TRBD1
TGTGCCAGTAGTTCATCAGGGGGTACGCAGTATTTT
CASSSSGGTQYF
>TRBJ2-5|.|TRBV9|15|TRBD2
TGTGCCAGCAGCTCCGGGAGGATGGTCCAAGAGACCCAGTACTTC
CASSSGRMVQETQYF